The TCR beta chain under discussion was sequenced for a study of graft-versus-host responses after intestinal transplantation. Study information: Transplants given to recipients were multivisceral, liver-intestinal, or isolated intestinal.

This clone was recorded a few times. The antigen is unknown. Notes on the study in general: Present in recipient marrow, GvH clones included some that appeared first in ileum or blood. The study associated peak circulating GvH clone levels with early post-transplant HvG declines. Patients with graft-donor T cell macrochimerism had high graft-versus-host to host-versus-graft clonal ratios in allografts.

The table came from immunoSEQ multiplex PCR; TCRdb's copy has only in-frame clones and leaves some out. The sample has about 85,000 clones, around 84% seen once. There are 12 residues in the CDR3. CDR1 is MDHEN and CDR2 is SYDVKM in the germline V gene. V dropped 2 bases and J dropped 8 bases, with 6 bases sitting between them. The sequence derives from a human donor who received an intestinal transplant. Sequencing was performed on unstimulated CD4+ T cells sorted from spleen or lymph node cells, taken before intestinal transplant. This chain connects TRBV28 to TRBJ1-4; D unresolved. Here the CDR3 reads CASSLGEEKLFF. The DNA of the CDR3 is TGTGCCAGCAGTTTAGGGGAGGAAAAACTGTTTTTT. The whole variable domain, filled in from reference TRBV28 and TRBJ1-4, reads DVKVTQSSRYLVKRTGEKVFLECVQDMDHENMFWYRQDPGLGLRLIYFSYDVKMKEKGDIPEGYSVSREKKERFSLILESASTNQTSMYLCASSLGEEKLFFGSGTQLSVL.